The 20 T cell receptor beta chains reported below all come from one sample, sequenced in a study of cytotoxic CD8 clonotypes in ibrutinib-treated CLL. Sequencing was performed with immunoSEQ multiplex PCR; in TCRdb, only in-frame clones are kept and a portion is missing. The sample records tens of thousands of clones, 65% to 75% being singletons. The sample in question was PBMCs, obtained after 24 months of ibrutinib treatment. The receptors derive from a human donor with chronic lymphocytic leukemia.

This clone was observed once. This rearrangement joins TRBV18 to TRBJ2-7; maybe TRBD2 (6 bases). Trimming pared 4 bases from V and 6 bases from J, leaving 16 bases between. Germline CDR1 KGHSH, CDR2 LQKENI. The CDR3 loop spans 14 amino acids. The CDR3 DNA is TGTGCCAGCTCACAATCGGGACTTCTTGCCGAGCAGTACTTC. Translated, it gives CASSQSGLLAEQYF.

In this sample, this clone is medium-sized (0.01 to 0.1%). The chain employs TRBV19 and TRBJ1-2; 9 positions agree with TRBD1. Germline-derived CDR1 and CDR2 are LNHDA and SQIVND (reference sequence). The CDR3 runs 15 residues. V dropped 0 bases and J dropped 2; count of bases not matched to a gene: 1. CDR3 in amino acids: CASSIEGTGNYGYTF. The CDR3 nucleotides are TGTGCCAGTAGTATAGAGGGGACAGGGAACTATGGCTACACCTTC.

V usage is TRBV9 and J usage is TRBJ1-2; possible D gene TRBD1, 5 bases. Germline CDR1 SGDLS, CDR2 YYNGEE. The germline V and J ends were trimmed by 0 bases and 0 bases, with 12 bases remaining between them. The CDR3 is 16 amino acids. The CDR3 DNA follows: TGTGCCAGCAGCGTAGTTACAGGACCTGCTAACTATGGCTACACCTTC. Translation: CASSVVTGPANYGYTF.

V and J are TRBV5-6 and TRBJ1-5; maybe TRBD1 (5 bases). V was clipped by 4 bases and J by 7 bases, with 18 bases between them. The CDR3 totals 15 residues. Germline-derived CDR1 and CDR2 are SGHDT and YYEEEE. The CDR3 DNA follows: TGTGCCAGCAGCCGGTGGAGGGGACTCGGGCAGCCCCAGCATTTT. This translates into CASSRWRGLGQPQHF. The whole variable domain, remainder taken from reference TRBV5-6 and TRBJ1-5, is DAGVTQSPTHLIKTRGQQVTLRCSPKSGHDTVSWYQQALGQGPQFIFQYYEEEERQRGNFPDRFSGHQFPNYSSELNVNALLLGDSALYLCASSRWRGLGQPQHFGDGTRLSIL.

The chain joins TRBV19 to TRBJ2-3; the D is unclear. The ends were cut back, 6 bases at V and 3 bases at J, with 13 bases in the middle. Germline CDR1 and CDR2: LNHDA and SQIVND (reference sequence). The CDR3 has 14 amino acids. The CDR3 loop reads CASSSLGRTDTQYF. The CDR3 DNA reads TGTGCCAGTAGCTCCCTAGGCCGGACAGATACGCAGTATTTT.

The chain is built from TRBV9 and TRBJ1-4, with TRBD1 matching over 7 bases. J lost 7 bases, V lost 2 bases, and 5 bases had no gene match. Germline CDR1 reads SGDLS; CDR2 reads YYNGEE. This CDR3 spans 14 amino acids. The chain's CDR3 is CASSVGQGGEKLFF. CDR3 bases: TGTGCCAGCAGCGTGGGGCAGGGGGGTGAAAAACTGTTTTTT. The full variable domain, in which reference TRBV9 and TRBJ1-4 provide the parts outside the CDR3, is DSGVTQTPKHLITATGQRVTLRCSPRSGDLSVYWYQQSLDQGLQFLIQYYNGEERAKGNILERFSAQQFPDLHSELNLSSLELGDSALYFCASSVGQGGEKLFFGSGTQLSVL.

V is TRBV27 and J is TRBJ1-5; no reliable D call. Germline assignment: CDR1 MNHEY and CDR2 SMNVEV (reference sequence). The CDR3 is 15 amino acids. Trimming took off 2 bases at V and 9 bases at J, with 17 bases between the two ends. The CDR3 DNA sequence: TGTGCCAGCAGTTTAAACCCAGCGGCCCTGACGCCCCAGCATTTT. Protein: CASSLNPAALTPQHF.

This clone was seen a few times. The gene calls are TRBV4-2 and TRBJ1-2; D is unresolved. The germline gives CDR1 LGHNA, CDR2 YNFKEQ. The length of the CDR3 is 15 residues. V was shortened by 0 bases and J by 4 bases, with 12 bases between the two germline ends. CDR3 protein: CASSQDSGSFYGYTF. DNA for the CDR3: TGTGCCAGCAGCCAAGATTCGGGCAGCTTCTATGGCTACACCTTC.

This chain connects TRBV27 to TRBJ1-5, with D possibly being TRBD1 (6 bases). This CDR3 spans 18 amino acids. Germline loops: CDR1 MNHEY, CDR2 SMNVEV (reference sequence). Trimming removed 3 bases from V and 0 bases from J, with 18 bases in between. CDR3 region: CASSFPTGNIYSNQPQHF. The CDR3 nucleotides read TGTGCCAGCAGTTTCCCGACAGGAAATATATATAGCAATCAGCCCCAGCATTTT.

The genes are TRBV30 and TRBJ2-3, with TRBD2 matching 9 bases. The CDR3 is 14 amino acids. The V gene end was trimmed by 3 bases and the J gene end by 3 bases; junction bases not matched to a gene: 4. Looked up from germline, CDR1 is GTSNPN and CDR2 is SVGIG (reference sequence). CDR3 in DNA: TGTGCCTGGAGAAGGCTAGCGGGGACAGATACGCAGTATTTT. Residues: CAWRRLAGTDTQYF.

This sequence joins TRBV4-1 and TRBJ2-3; D not certain. The V and J ends lost 4 bases and 0 bases respectively, with 5 bases between them. Germline values: CDR1 MGHRA, CDR2 YSYEKL. CDR3 length equals 13 residues. CDR3 DNA sequence: TGCGCCAGCAGCCGAAGTAGCACAGATACGCAGTATTTT. Translation: CASSRSSTDTQYF.

The CDR3 is CASQENEKLFF. CDR3 sequence (DNA): TGTGCCAGTCAGGAAAATGAAAAACTGTTTTTT. The V call is TRBV11-2, the J call TRBJ1-4; unclear D gene. V was pared by 9 bases and J by 5 bases, with 7 bases between. This CDR3 is built from 11 residues. Germline assignment: CDR1 SGHAT and CDR2 FQNNGV.

The J gene is TRBJ1-1, the V gene TRBV7-9; weak D call: TRBD1 (5 bases). CDR1 is SEHNR, CDR2 FQNEAQ, per germline (reference sequence). CDR3 length: 15 residues. The V gene lost 1 base and the J gene lost 3 bases, with 12 bases spanning the gap. The CDR3 DNA reads as TGTGCCAGCAGCTTAGGTGGAGGAGGGGACACTGAAGCTTTCTTT. It encodes CASSLGGGGDTEAFF.

This clone was observed a handful of times. The chain employs TRBV12-5 and TRBJ2-5; D is unclear. The CDR3 consists of 12 residues. V was pared by 7 bases and J by 4 bases, with 10 bases between. Germline CDR1 reads LGHNT; CDR2 reads FRNRAP. CDR3 sequence (DNA): TGTGCTAGTGCCCTGGACGGAGAGACCCAGTACTTC. It specifies CASALDGETQYF.

This clone was recorded only once. V gene TRBV7-9 combines with J gene TRBJ2-3; 8 bases agree with TRBD1. The germline V gene encodes CDR1 SEHNR and CDR2 FQNEAQ (reference sequence). With 10 bases clipped from V and 2 bases from J, the junction kept 8 bases outside the gene matches. This CDR3 comprises 14 residues. The CDR3 nucleotides are TGTGCCATCTCAGGGGGCTCCCCCACAGATACGCAGTATTTT. Translated, it gives CAISGGSPTDTQYF. Drawing the rest from reference TRBV7-9 and TRBJ2-3, the complete variable domain is DTGVSQNPRHKITKRGQNVTFRCDPISEHNRLYWYRQTLGQGPEFLTYFQNEAQLEKSRLLSDRFSAERPKGSFSTLEIQRTEQGDSAMYLCAISGGSPTDTQYFGPGTRLTVL.

The J gene is TRBJ2-5, the V gene TRBV7-9, with D perhaps given as TRBD1 or TRBD2 (7 bases each). Germline CDR1 and CDR2: SEHNR and FQNEAQ (reference sequence). V was shortened by 5 bases and J by 3 bases, with 13 bases between the two germline ends. The CDR3 has 14 amino acids. This CDR3 reads CASSPGGQKETQYF. DNA of the CDR3: TGTGCCAGCAGCCCGGGGGGACAGAAAGAGACCCAGTACTTC.

By share, this clone ranks as medium-sized. This chain uses TRBV7-9 with TRBJ1-2; D is unresolved. The CDR3 consists of 17 residues. Between the trimmed V and J ends, which lost 1 base and 0 bases, there was a span of 15 bases. The V gene's germline CDR1 is SEHNR and CDR2 FQNEAQ (reference sequence). In nucleotides, the CDR3 is TGTGCCAGCAGCTTAGGTTATTCGGGAGGTGCTAACTATGGCTACACCTTC. As protein: CASSLGYSGGANYGYTF.

The chain links TRBV25-1 to TRBJ1-3; D unclear. The germline V gene encodes CDR1 MGHDK and CDR2 SYGVNS. The CDR3 consists of 17 residues. V was clipped by 1 base and J by 4 bases, with 17 bases between them. This CDR3 is CASSESPASAAGNTIYF. Here the CDR3 DNA reads TGTGCCAGCAGTGAATCCCCGGCATCGGCGGCAGGAAACACCATATATTTT. The full variable domain, its missing parts supplied by reference TRBV25-1 and TRBJ1-3, is EADIYQTPRYLVIGTGKKITLECSQTMGHDKMYWYQQDPGMELHLIHYSYGVNSTEKGDLSSESTVSRIRTEHFPLTLESARPSHTSQYLCASSESPASAAGNTIYFGEGSWLTVV.

The CDR3 nucleotides are TGCGCCAGCAGGGGACAGGGGGCGAACACTGAAGCTTTCTTT. This sequence encodes CASRGQGANTEAFF. The rearrangement joins TRBV5-1 to TRBJ1-1, with 12 bases aligning to TRBD1. With V trimmed by 5 bases and J by 1 base, 0 bases remained unmatched. Germline V CDR1 and CDR2: SGHRS, YFSETQ. The CDR3 is 14 amino acids.

In DNA, the CDR3 is TGTGCCAGCAGCTTGTTAGCCGGAAACACCATATATTTT. This translates into CASSLLAGNTIYF. This chain connects TRBV5-6 to TRBJ1-3; D gene unclear. The CDR3 sequence is 13 residues long. V was cut by 1 base and J by 4 bases, with 6 bases left in between. Germline CDR1 reads SGHDT; CDR2 reads YYEEEE.